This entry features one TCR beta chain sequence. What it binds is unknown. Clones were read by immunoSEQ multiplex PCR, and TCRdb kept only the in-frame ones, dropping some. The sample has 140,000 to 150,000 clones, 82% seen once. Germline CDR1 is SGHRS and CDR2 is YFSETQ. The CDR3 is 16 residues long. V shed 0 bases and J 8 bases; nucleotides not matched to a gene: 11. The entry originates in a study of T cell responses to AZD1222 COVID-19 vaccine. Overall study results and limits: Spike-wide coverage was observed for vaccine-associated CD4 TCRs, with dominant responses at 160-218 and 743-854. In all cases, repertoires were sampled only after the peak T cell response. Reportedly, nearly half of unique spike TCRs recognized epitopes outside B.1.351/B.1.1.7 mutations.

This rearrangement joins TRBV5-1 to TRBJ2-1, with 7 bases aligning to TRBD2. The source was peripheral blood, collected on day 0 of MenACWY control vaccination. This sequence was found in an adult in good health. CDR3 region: CASSLDRAGVRDEQFF. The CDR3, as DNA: TGCGCCAGCAGCTTGGATCGTGCGGGGGTGAGGGATGAGCAGTTCTTC.